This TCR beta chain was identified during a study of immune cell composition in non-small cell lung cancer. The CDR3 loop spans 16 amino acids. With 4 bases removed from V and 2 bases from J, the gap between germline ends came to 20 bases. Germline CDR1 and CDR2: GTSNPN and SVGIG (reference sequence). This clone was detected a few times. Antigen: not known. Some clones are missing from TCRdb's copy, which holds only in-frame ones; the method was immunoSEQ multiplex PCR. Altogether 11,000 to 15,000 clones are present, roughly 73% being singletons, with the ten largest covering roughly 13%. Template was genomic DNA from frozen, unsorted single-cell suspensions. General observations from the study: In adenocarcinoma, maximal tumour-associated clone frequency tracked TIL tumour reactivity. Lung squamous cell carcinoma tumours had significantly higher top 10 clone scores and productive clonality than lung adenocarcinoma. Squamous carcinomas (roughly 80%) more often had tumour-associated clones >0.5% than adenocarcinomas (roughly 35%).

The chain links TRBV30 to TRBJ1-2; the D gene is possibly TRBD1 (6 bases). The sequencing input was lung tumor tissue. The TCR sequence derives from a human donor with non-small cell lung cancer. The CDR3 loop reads CAWNLRQVGWNYGYTF. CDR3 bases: TGTGCCTGGAACCTCCGACAGGTTGGTTGGAACTATGGCTACACCTTC.